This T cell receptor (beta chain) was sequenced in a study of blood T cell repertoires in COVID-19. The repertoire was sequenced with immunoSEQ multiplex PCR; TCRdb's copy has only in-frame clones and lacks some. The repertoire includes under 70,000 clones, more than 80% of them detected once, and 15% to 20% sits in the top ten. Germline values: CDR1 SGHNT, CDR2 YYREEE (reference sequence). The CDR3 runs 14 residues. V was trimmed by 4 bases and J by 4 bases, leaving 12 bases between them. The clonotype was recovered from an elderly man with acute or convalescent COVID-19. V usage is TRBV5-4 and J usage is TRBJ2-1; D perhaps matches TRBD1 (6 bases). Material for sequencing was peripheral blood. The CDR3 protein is CASSRITGYNEQFF. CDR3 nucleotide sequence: TGTGCCAGCAGCCGGATTACAGGGTACAATGAGCAGTTCTTC.